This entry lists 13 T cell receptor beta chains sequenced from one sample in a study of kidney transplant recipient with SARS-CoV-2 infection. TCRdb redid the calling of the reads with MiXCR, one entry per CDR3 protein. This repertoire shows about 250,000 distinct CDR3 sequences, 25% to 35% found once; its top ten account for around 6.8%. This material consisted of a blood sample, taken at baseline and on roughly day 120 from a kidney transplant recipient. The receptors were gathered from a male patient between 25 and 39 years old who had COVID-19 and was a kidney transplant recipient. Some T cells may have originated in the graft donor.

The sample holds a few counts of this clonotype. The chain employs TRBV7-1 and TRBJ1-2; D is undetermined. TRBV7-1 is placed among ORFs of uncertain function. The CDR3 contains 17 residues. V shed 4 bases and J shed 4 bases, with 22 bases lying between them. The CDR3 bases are TGTGCCAGCAGCTGCGAAAGTCACGAGGGAAAGACCTATGGCTACACCTTC. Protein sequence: CASSCESHEGKTYGYTF.

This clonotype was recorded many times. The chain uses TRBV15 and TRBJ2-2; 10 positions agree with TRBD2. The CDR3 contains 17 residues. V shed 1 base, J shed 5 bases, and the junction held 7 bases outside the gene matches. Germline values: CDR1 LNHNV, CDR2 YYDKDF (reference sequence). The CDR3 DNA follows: TGTGCCACCAGCAGAGGAGGCACTAGCGGGGATACCGGGGAGCTGTTTTTT. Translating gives CATSRGGTSGDTGELFF.

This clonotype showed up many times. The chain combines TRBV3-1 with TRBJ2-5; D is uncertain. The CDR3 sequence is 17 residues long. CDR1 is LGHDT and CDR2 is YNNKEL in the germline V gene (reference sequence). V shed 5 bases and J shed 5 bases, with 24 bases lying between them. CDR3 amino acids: CASSSSNPISFSETQYF. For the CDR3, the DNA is TGTGCCAGCAGCTCTTCTAATCCCATTTCTTTCTCTGAGACCCAGTACTTC.

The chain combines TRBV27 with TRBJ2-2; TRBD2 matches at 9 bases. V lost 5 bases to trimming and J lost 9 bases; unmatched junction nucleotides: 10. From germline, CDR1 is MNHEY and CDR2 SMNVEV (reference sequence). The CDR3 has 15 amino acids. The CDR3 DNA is TGTGCCAGCAGTCACAATAGCGGGGGAGCTAGGGAGCTGTTTTTT. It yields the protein CASSHNSGGARELFF.

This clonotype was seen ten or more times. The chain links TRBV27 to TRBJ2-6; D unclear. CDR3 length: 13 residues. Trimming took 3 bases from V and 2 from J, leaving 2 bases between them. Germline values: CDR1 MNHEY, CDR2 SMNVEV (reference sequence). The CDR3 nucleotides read TGTGCCAGCAGTTTCGCTGGGGCCAACGTCCTGACTTTC. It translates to CASSFAGANVLTF.

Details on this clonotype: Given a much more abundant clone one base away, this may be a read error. CDR3 DNA sequence: TGCAGTGCTAGTGGGTTTGGGGACGAGCAGTACTTC. It translates to CSASGFGDEQYF. This chain joins TRBV20-1 and TRBJ2-7; D remains ambiguous. The CDR3 totals 12 residues. V dropped 3 bases and J dropped 5 bases, with 11 bases sitting between them. Germline lookup yields CDR1 DFQATT and CDR2 SNEGSKA (reference sequence).

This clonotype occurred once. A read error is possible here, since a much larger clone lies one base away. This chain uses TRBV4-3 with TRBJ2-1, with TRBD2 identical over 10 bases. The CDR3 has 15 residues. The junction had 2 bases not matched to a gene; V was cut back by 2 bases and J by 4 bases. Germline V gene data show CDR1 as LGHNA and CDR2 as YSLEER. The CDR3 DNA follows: TGCGCCAGCAGCCAAAGTAGCGGGGGGTACAATGAGCAGTTCTTC. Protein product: CASSQSSGGYNEQFF.

The CDR3 sequence: CASSQGLAGGAGNEQFF. CDR3 coding DNA: TGCGCCAGCAGCCAAGGCCTAGCGGGAGGAGCCGGGAATGAGCAGTTCTTC. V and J are TRBV5-1 and TRBJ2-1; 11 bases align to TRBD2. J was trimmed by 7 bases and V by 4 bases; bases with no gene match: 13. The CDR3 extends over 17 amino acids. Germline V gene data show CDR1 as SGHRS and CDR2 as YFSETQ.

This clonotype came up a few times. The CDR3 DNA reads as TGTGCCAGCAGTTCCACGTTCACATGGGGACAGGCAGATACGCAGTATTTT. Translated: CASSSTFTWGQADTQYF. The J gene is TRBJ2-3, the V gene TRBV12-3 or TRBV12-4; 8 positions agree with TRBD1. This CDR3 comprises 17 residues. The V and J ends lost 4 bases and 4 bases, in that order; junction bases with no gene match: 13.

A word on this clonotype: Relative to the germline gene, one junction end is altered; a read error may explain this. DNA for the CDR3: TGTGCCAGCAGTACTACTAGCGAGGATGAGCGGTTCTTC. Its translation is CASSTTSEDERFF. The gene calls are TRBV27 and TRBJ2-1; TRBD2 aligns across 7 bases. This CDR3 spans 13 amino acids. Germline V lookup: CDR1 MNHEY, CDR2 SMNVEV (reference sequence).

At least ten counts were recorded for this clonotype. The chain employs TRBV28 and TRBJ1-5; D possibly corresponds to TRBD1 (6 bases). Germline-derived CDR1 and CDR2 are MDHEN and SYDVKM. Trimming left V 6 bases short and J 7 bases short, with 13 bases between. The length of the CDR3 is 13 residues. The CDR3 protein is CASSDRQNQPQHF. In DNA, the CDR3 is TGTGCCAGCAGCGACAGGCAGAACCAGCCCCAGCATTTT.

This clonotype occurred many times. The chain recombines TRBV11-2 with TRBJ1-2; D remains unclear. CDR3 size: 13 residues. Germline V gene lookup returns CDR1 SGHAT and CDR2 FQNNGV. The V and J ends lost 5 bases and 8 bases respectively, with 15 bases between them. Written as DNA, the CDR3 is TGTGCCAGCAGCAGTGACTCTAGGAACGGCTACACCTTC. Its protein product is CASSSDSRNGYTF. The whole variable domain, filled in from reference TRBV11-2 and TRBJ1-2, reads EAGVAQSPRYKIIEKRQSVAFWCNPISGHATLYWYQQILGQGPKLLIQFQNNGVVDDSQLPKDRFSAERLKGVDSTLKIQPAKLEDSAVYLCASSSDSRNGYTFGSGTRLTVV.

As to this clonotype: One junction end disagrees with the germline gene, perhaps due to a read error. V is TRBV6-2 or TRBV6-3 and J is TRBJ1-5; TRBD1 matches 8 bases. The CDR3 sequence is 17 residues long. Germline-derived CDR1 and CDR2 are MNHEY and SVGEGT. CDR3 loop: CASSHSIDRGGNQPQHF. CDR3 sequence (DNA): TGTGCCAGCAGTCACTCCATCGACAGGGGCGGCAATCAGCCCCAGCATTTT.